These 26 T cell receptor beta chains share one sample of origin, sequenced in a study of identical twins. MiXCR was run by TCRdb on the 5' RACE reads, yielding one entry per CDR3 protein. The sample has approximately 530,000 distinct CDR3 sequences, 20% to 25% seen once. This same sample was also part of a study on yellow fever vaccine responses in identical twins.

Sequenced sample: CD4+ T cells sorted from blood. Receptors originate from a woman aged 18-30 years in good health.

The chain's CDR3 is CASSPEVNGELFF. CDR3 sequence (DNA): TGTGCCAGCAGCCCCGAAGTAAACGGGGAGCTGTTTTTT. The chain has TRBV2 and TRBJ2-2; no firm D call. The V end lost 6 bases, the J end lost 7 bases, and 12 bases lay between the germline ends. The V gene's germline CDR1 is SNHLY and CDR2 FYNNEI. The CDR3 spans 13 residues.

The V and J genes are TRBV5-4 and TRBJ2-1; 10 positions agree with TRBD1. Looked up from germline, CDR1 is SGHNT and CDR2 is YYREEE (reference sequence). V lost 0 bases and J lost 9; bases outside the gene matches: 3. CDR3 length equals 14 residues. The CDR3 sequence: CASSLGGQGGEQFF. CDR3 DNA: TGTGCCAGCAGCTTGGGAGGACAGGGGGGTGAGCAGTTCTTC. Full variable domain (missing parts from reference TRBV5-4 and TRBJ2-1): ETGVTQSPTHLIKTRGQQVTLRCSSQSGHNTVSWYQQALGQGPQFIFQYYREEENGRGNFPPRFSGLQFPNYSSELNVNALELDDSALYLCASSLGGQGGEQFFGPGTRLTVL.

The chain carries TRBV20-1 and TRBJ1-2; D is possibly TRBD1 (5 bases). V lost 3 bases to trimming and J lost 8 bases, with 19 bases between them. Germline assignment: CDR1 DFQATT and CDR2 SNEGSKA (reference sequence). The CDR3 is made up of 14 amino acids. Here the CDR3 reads CSASSQGDLGGYTF. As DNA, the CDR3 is TGCAGTGCTAGTAGCCAGGGTGACTTAGGGGGCTACACCTTC.

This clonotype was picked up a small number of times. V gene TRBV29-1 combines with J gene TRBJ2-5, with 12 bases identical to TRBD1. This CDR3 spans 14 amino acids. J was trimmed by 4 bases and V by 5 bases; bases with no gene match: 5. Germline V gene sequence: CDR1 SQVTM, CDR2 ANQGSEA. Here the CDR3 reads CSVSGTGGGETQYF. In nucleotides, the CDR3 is TGCAGCGTTTCCGGGACAGGGGGCGGAGAGACCCAGTACTTC.

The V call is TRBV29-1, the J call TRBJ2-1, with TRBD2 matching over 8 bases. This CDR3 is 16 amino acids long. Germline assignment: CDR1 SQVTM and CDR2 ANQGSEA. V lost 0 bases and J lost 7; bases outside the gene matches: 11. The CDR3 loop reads CSVEESGVAGWNEQFF. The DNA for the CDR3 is TGCAGCGTTGAAGAGAGTGGGGTAGCGGGGTGGAATGAGCAGTTCTTC.

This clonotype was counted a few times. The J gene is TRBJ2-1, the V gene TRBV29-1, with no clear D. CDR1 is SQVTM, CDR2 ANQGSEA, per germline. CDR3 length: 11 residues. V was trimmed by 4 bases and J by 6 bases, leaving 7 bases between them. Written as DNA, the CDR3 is TGCAGCGTTGCCTACCCCAATGAGCAGTTCTTC. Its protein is CSVAYPNEQFF.

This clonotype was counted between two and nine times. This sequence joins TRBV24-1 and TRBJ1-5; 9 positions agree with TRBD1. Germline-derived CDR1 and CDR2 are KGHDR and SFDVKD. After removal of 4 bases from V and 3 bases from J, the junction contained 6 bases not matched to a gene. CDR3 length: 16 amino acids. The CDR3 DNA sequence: TGTGCCACCAGTGACTCCGACAGGGGGTACAATCAGCCCCAGCATTTT. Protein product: CATSDSDRGYNQPQHF.

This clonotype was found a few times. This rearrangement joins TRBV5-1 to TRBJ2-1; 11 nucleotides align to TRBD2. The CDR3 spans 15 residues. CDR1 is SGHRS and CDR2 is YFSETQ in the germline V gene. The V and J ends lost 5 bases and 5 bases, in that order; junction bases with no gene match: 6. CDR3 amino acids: CASRAGTSGNNEQFF. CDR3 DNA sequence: TGCGCCAGCAGGGCCGGGACTAGCGGCAACAATGAGCAGTTCTTC.

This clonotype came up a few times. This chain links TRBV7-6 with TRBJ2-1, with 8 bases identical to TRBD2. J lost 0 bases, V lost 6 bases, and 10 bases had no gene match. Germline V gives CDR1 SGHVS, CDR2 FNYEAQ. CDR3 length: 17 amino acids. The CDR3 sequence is CASSFVSGTSSYNEQFF. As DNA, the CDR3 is TGTGCCAGCAGTTTCGTTAGCGGGACGAGCTCCTACAATGAGCAGTTCTTC.

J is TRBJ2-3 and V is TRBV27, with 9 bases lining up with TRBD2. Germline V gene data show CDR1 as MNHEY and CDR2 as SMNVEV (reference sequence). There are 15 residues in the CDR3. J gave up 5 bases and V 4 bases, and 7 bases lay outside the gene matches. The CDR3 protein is CASSSAGGPRDTQYF. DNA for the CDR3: TGTGCCAGCAGTTCGGCGGGGGGGCCAAGAGATACGCAGTATTTT.

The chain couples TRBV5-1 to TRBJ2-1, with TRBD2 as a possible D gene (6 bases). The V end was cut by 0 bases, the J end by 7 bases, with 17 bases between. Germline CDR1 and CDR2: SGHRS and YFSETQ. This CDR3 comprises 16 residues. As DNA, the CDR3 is TGCGCCAGCAGCTTGGCCGACGGGAGCCTCGGAAATGAGCAGTTCTTC. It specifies CASSLADGSLGNEQFF.

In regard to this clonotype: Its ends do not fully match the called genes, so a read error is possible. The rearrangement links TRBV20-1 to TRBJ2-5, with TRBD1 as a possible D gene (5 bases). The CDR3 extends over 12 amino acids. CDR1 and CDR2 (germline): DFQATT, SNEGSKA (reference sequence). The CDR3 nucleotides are TGCAGTGCCAGAGGACAATTCGAGACCCAGTACTTC. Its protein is CSARGQFETQYF.

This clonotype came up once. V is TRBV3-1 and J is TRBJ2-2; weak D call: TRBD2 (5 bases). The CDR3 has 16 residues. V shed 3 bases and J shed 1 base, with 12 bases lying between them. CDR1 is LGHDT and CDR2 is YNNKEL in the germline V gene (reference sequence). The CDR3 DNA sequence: TGTGCCAGCAGCCACGGACTGACTATGAACACCGGGGAGCTGTTTTTT. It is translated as CASSHGLTMNTGELFF.

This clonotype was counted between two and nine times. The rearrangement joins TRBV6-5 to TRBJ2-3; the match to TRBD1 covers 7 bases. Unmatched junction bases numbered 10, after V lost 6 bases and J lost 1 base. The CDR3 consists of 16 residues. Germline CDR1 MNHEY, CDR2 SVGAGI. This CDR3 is CASRPLTGLGTDTQYF. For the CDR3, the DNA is TGTGCCAGCAGACCCCTGACAGGGCTCGGCACAGATACGCAGTATTTT.

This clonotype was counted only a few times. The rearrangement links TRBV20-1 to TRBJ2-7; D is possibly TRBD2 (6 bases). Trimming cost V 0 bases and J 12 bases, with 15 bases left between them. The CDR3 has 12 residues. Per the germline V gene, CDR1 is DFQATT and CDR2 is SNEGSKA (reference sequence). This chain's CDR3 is CSARDLGGAGYV. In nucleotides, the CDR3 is TGCAGTGCTAGAGATTTGGGGGGAGCCGGGTACGTC.

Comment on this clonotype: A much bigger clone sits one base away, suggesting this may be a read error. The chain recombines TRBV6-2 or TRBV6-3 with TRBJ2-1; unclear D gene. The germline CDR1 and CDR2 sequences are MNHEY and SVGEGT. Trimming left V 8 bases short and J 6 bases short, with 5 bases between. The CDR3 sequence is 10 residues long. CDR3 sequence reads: CASGGNEQFF. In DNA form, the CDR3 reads TGTGCCAGCGGTGGCAATGAGCAGTTCTTC.

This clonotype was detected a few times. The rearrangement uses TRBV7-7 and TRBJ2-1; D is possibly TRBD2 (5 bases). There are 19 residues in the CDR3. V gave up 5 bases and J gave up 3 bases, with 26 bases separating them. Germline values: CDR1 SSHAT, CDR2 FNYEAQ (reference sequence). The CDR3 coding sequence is TGTGCCAGCAGCCCTCTAGCCTCCCCGGTAGAGGGCCTCTACAATGAGCAGTTCTTC. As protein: CASSPLASPVEGLYNEQFF.

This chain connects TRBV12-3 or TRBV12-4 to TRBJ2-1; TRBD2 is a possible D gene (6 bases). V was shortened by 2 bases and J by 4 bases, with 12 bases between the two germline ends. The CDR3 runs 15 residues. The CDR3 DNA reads TGTGCCAGCAGTTTAATAGGGGCGGGATACAATGAGCAGTTCTTC. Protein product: CASSLIGAGYNEQFF.

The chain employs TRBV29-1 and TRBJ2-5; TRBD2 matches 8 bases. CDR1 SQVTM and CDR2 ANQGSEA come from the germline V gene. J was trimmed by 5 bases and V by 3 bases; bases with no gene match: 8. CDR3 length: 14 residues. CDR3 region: CSVDGAGVQETQYF. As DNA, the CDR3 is TGCAGCGTTGATGGAGCGGGGGTCCAGGAGACCCAGTACTTC.

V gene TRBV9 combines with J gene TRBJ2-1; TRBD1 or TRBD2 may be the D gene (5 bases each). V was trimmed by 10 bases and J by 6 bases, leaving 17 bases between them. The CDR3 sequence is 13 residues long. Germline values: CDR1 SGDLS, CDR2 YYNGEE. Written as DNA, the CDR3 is TGTGCCGGTCGAGGGCAGGGACGCAATGAGCAGTTCTTC. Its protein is CAGRGQGRNEQFF.

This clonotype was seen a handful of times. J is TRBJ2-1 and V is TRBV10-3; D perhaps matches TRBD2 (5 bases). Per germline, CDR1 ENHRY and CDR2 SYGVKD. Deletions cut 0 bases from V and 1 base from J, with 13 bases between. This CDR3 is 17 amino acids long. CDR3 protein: CAISESLSGTSYNEQFF. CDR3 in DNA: TGTGCCATCAGTGAGTCGTTATCGGGAACTTCCTACAATGAGCAGTTCTTC.

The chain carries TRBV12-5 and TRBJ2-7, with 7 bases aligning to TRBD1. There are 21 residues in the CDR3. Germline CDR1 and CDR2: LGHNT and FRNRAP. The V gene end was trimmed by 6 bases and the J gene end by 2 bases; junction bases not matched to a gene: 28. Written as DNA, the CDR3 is TGTGCTAGTGGCAAAACGCAAAAGGGACAGTCGAGGGAAGATTGGGCCTACGAGCAGTACTTC. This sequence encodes CASGKTQKGQSREDWAYEQYF.

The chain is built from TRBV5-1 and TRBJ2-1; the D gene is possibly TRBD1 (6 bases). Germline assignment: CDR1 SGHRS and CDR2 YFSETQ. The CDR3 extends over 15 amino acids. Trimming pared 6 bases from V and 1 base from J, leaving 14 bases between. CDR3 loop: CASTSGQPSYNEQFF. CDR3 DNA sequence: TGCGCCAGCACCTCAGGACAGCCGTCCTACAATGAGCAGTTCTTC.

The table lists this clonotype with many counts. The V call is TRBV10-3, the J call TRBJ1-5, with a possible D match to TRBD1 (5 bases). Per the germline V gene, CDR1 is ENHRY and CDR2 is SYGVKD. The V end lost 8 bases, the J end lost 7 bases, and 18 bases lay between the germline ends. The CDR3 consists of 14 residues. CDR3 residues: CAIGIGGSGQPQHF. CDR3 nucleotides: TGTGCCATCGGCATTGGGGGGTCGGGACAGCCCCAGCATTTT.

This CDR3 reads CSARALSGRASPEQFF. The CDR3 coding sequence is TGCAGTGCTAGGGCCCTTAGCGGGAGGGCCTCACCCGAGCAGTTCTTC. The chain links TRBV20-1 to TRBJ2-1; 11 bases line up with TRBD2. This CDR3 contains 16 residues. Trimming cost V 3 bases and J 10 bases; bases outside gene matches: 14. Germline V gives CDR1 DFQATT, CDR2 SNEGSKA (reference sequence).

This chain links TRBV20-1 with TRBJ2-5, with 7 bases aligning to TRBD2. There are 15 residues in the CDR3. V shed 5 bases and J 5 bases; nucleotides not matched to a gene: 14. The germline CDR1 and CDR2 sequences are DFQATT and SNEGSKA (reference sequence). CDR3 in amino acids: CSADIPGLHRETQYF. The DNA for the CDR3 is TGCAGTGCTGATATCCCGGGACTACACCGGGAGACCCAGTACTTC.